One sample yielded the 27 T cell receptor beta chains listed below, sequenced in a study of molecular identifiers for immune sequencing clone quantification (dated by TCRdb to the late 2010s). Library method: PCR. Sequenced using a NextSeq 500. TCRdb reworked the public reads: Q25 trimming with fastp, MiXCR clone assembly, productive beta chains retained. Every entry covers one CDR3 protein and lists the most common genes and DNA from its rows. Here the sample has nearly 650,000 distinct CDR3 sequences; about 25% occur a single time. Jointly, the top ten make up 0.6% to 0.9% of the sample. What was sequenced was naive CD8+ T cells from blood, with Jurkat cell RNA spiked in. The cell subset or site label, as the study defines it: FACS-sorted CD8+CD4-CCR7+CD45RA+ naive T cells. The receptors were gathered from a human donor in good health. Some libraries in this study had Jurkat cell RNA spiked in.

For this clonotype: Its ends do not fully match the called genes, so a read error is possible. The J gene is TRBJ1-1, the V gene TRBV27; D is undetermined. Germline V gene lookup returns CDR1 MNHEY and CDR2 SMNVEV (reference sequence). The CDR3 has 14 amino acids. This CDR3 is CSSSTRTQFTEAFF. The CDR3 bases are TGTTCCAGCAGTACCCGGACTCAATTCACTGAAGCTTTCTTT.

Regarding this clonotype: A clone one base away is much larger, so this may be a read error. The chain links TRBV12-3 or TRBV12-4 to TRBJ2-5; 10 bases match TRBD2. The length of the CDR3 is 16 residues. After removal of 2 bases from V and 7 bases from J, the junction contained 10 bases not matched to a gene. The CDR3 DNA sequence: TGTGCCAGCAGTTTATCCCGCCTAGCGGGGGACGTGACCCAGTACTTC. Protein: CASSLSRLAGDVTQYF.

The table lists this clonotype with many counts. This chain links TRBV29-1 with TRBJ1-2, with D maybe TRBD1 (6 bases). Germline CDR1 SQVTM, CDR2 ANQGSEA. Trimming pared 3 bases from V and 3 bases from J, leaving 8 bases between. The CDR3 loop spans 12 amino acids. CDR3 protein: CSVDRGYYGYTF. DNA for the CDR3: TGCAGCGTTGACAGGGGTTACTATGGCTACACCTTC. Full variable domain (missing parts from reference TRBV29-1 and TRBJ1-2): SAVISQKPSRDICQRGTSLTIQCQVDSQVTMMFWYRQQPGQSLTLIATANQGSEATYESGFVIDKFPISRPNLTFSTLTVSNMSPEDSSIYLCSVDRGYYGYTFGSGTRLTVV.

This clonotype showed up many times. The chain has TRBV21-1 and TRBJ2-6; the D call TRBD2 from the table was never checked on the DNA. TRBV21-1 is recorded as a pseudogene. The CDR3 is 20 residues long. CDR3 in amino acids: CALSPLTLSGRVSGANVLTF. For the CDR3, the DNA is TGTGCCCTTTCCCCGCTGACACTCTCGGGTCGGGTCTCTGGGGCCAACGTCCTGACTTTC.

Of note for this clonotype: This may arise from a read error, as a much more abundant clone is one base away. This chain links TRBV3-1 with TRBJ2-7; D unresolved. The CDR3 loop spans 13 amino acids. Germline-derived CDR1 and CDR2 are LGHDT and YNNKEL (reference sequence). CDR3 bases: TGTGCCAGCAGCCCGATGGGGTCCTACGAGAAGTACTTC. This translates into CASSPMGSYEKYF.

Concerning this clonotype: A much larger clone lies a single base off, so this may be a read error. This chain connects TRBV27 to TRBJ2-7; perhaps TRBD1 as D (6 bases). Germline-derived CDR1 and CDR2 are MNHEY and SMNVEV (reference sequence). The CDR3 has 14 amino acids. The CDR3 loop is CASSLQGRAYGQYF. Here the CDR3 DNA reads TGTGCCAGCAGCCTACAGGGTCGAGCCTACGGGCAGTACTTC.

This clonotype appeared many times. This chain links TRBV7-9 with TRBJ2-7; D is undetermined. Germline CDR1 and CDR2: SEHNR and FQNEAQ (reference sequence). This CDR3 comprises 13 residues. V lost 5 bases and J lost 3, with 11 bases in between. CDR3 protein: CASSDGPSYEQYF. The CDR3 DNA is TGTGCCAGCAGCGACGGACCGAGCTACGAGCAGTACTTC.

This clonotype was recorded many times. V gene TRBV29-1 combines with J gene TRBJ1-5, with 8 bases identical to TRBD1. V was clipped by 7 bases and J by 3 bases; unmatched bases: 5. The CDR3 contains 13 residues. In germline, CDR1 is SQVTM, CDR2 ANQGSEA. The CDR3 region is CSAGQGYNQPQHF. The CDR3 DNA reads as TGCAGCGCAGGACAGGGTTACAATCAGCCCCAGCATTTT.

A note on this clonotype: One base away lies a much larger clone, so this may be a sequencing read error. V and J are TRBV5-1 and TRBJ2-7; D perhaps matches TRBD1 (5 bases). In germline, CDR1 is SGHRS, CDR2 YFSETQ. Deletions cut 3 bases from V and 5 bases from J, with 18 bases between. CDR3 size: 15 residues. Here the CDR3 reads CASSWYRPEKDEQYF. The CDR3, as DNA: TGCGCCAGCAGCTGGTACAGGCCCGAGAAAGACGAGCAGTACTTC.

This clonotype turned up a few times. V usage is TRBV19 and J usage is TRBJ2-2; 7 bases map to TRBD1. The V gene end was trimmed by 4 bases and the J gene end by 4 bases; junction bases not matched to a gene: 6. CDR1 and CDR2 from the germline V gene are LNHDA and SQIVND (reference sequence). The CDR3 covers 15 residues. DNA of the CDR3: TGTGCCAGTAGTACGACAGGGCCCAGCACCGGGGAGCTGTTTTTT. It encodes CASSTTGPSTGELFF.

Details on this clonotype: A much more abundant neighbour one base away suggests this may be a read error. The chain recombines TRBV6-5 with TRBJ1-5; no reliable D call. Germline V CDR1 and CDR2: MNHEY, SVGAGI. The CDR3 is 13 amino acids. The CDR3 nucleotides are TGTGCCAGCAGTTATGGGAATGGGCAGCCCCTGCATTTT. Translated: CASSYGNGQPLHF.

This clonotype was observed at least ten times. The V call is TRBV7-2, the J call TRBJ2-7; possible D gene TRBD2, 6 bases. Trimming stripped 8 bases from V and 3 bases from J, with 11 bases between. The CDR3 loop spans 12 amino acids. CDR1 SGHTA and CDR2 FQGNSA come from the germline V gene. CDR3 bases: TGTGCCAGCGGACGGGGACTCTACGAGCAGTACTTC. Translation gives CASGRGLYEQYF.

Only a few counts were recorded for this clonotype. Relative to the germline gene, one junction end is altered; a read error may explain this. The rearrangement uses TRBV5-3 and TRBJ2-7; possible D gene TRBD2, 7 bases. TRBV5-3 is an ORF, with its function uncertain. The CDR3 sequence is 14 residues long. The CDR3 coding sequence is TGTGCCAGCAGCTTGGGGGCCGGGGGGACCGAGCAGTACTTC. It specifies CASSLGAGGTEQYF.

This clonotype was counted ten times or more. This sequence joins TRBV13 and TRBJ2-2; D unresolved. Germline loops: CDR1 PRHDT, CDR2 FYEKMQ (reference sequence). This CDR3 has 14 amino acids. Trimming pared 5 bases from V and 1 base from J, leaving 8 bases between. The DNA of the CDR3 is TGTGCCAGCAGCGCCCTAGGGAACACCGGGGAGCTGTTTTTT. It yields the protein CASSALGNTGELFF.

A remark on this clonotype: This is likely a read error, given that the CDR3 carries no conserved phenylalanine or tryptophan at its end. The chain combines TRBV5-6 with TRBJ1-1, with D maybe TRBD1 (6 bases). Per germline, CDR1 SGHDT and CDR2 YYEEEE. The CDR3 spans 16 residues. The V and J ends lost 2 bases and 0 bases respectively, with 14 bases between them. Here the CDR3 DNA reads TGTGCCAGCAGCTTTGCGGGGGCCGTGATGAACACTGAAGCTTTCCTT. It encodes CASSFAGAVMNTEAFL.

This clonotype was found a few times. This chain uses TRBV20-1 with TRBJ2-7, with D tentatively TRBD1 (6 bases). Germline CDR1 DFQATT, CDR2 SNEGSKA (reference sequence). There are 13 residues in the CDR3. Deletions cut 6 bases from V and 6 bases from J, with 18 bases between. The CDR3 bases are TGCAGTGCCGAGAAGCTCTCAGGGGCCGAGCAGTACTTC. Translation: CSAEKLSGAEQYF.

This sequence joins TRBV7-9 and TRBJ2-1; 8 bases match TRBD1. Losses at the gene ends were 2 bases for V and 8 bases for J; bases not matched to a gene: 20. CDR3 length equals 19 residues. Germline V gene data show CDR1 as SEHNR and CDR2 as FQNEAQ (reference sequence). For the CDR3, the DNA is TGTGCCAGCAGCTTACTAAAGATGACAGGGGAATGGGGTTTGGATGAGCAGTTCTTC. Protein: CASSLLKMTGEWGLDEQFF.

Worth noting for this clonotype: This could be a read error, since a much larger clone is one nucleotide away. This chain links TRBV5-3 with TRBJ2-5; perhaps D is TRBD1 or TRBD2 (5 bases each). TRBV5-3 is annotated as an ORF whose role is uncertain. Trimming cost V 9 bases and J 5 bases, with 20 bases left between them. The CDR3 loop spans 14 amino acids. CDR3 in amino acids: CANSLRGSLETQYF. DNA of the CDR3: TGTGCCAACAGCTTGAGGGGCAGTCTGGAGACCCAGTACTTC.

V gene TRBV4-2 combines with J gene TRBJ1-4; no definite D call. The length of the CDR3 is 16 residues. Trimming cost V 6 bases and J 0 bases, with 14 bases left between them. Germline assignment: CDR1 LGHNA and CDR2 YNFKEQ. In DNA, the CDR3 is TGTGCCAGCAGACACAGAGGGCTTGCAACTAATGAAAAACTGTTTTTT. Translating gives CASRHRGLATNEKLFF.

This clonotype was picked up one time. A much larger clone differs from this one at a single base, so this may be a read error. This chain links TRBV27 with TRBJ2-7; a weak D match, TRBD2 (6 bases). This CDR3 spans 13 amino acids. Germline V gene data show CDR1 as MNHEY and CDR2 as SMNVEV (reference sequence). The CDR3 DNA sequence: TGTGCCGCTGGGGGGTTCCGCTCCTACGTGCAGTACTTC. Protein product: CAAGGFRSYVQYF.

This clonotype appeared a few times. The V call is TRBV7-9, the J call TRBJ2-6; TRBD1 agrees at 8 bases. V lost 3 bases, J lost 2 bases, and 3 bases stayed unmatched. This CDR3 region has 16 residues. The germline V gene has CDR1 SEHNR and CDR2 FQNEAQ (reference sequence). CDR3: CASSLPGGAGANVLTF. The CDR3 DNA reads as TGTGCCAGCAGCTTGCCAGGGGGCGCTGGGGCCAACGTCCTGACTTTC.

The V call is TRBV5-4, the J call TRBJ1-1; tentative D call: TRBD1 (5 bases). The CDR3 spans 15 residues. Germline values: CDR1 SGHNT, CDR2 YYREEE (reference sequence). V was pared by 0 bases and J by 4 bases, with 13 bases between. CDR3: CASSLAMAGPTEAFF. The CDR3 DNA reads TGTGCCAGCAGCTTGGCCATGGCGGGGCCCACTGAAGCTTTCTTT. The entire variable domain, with the rest obtained from reference TRBV5-4 and TRBJ1-1, is as follows: ETGVTQSPTHLIKTRGQQVTLRCSSQSGHNTVSWYQQALGQGPQFIFQYYREEENGRGNFPPRFSGLQFPNYSSELNVNALELDDSALYLCASSLAMAGPTEAFFGQGTRLTVV.

Concerning this clonotype: At one end the junction does not follow the germline gene, possibly because of a read error. This rearrangement joins TRBV7-2 to TRBJ1-1, with D hard to call. The CDR3 contains 15 residues. The germline gives CDR1 SGHTA, CDR2 FQGNSA. The CDR3 coding sequence is TGTGCCAGCAGCCCAATCGTGATGGGGAACACTGATGCTTTCTTT. This encodes CASSPIVMGNTDAFF.

V usage is TRBV15 and J usage is TRBJ2-2; no definite D call. Trimming cost V 3 bases and J 2 bases, with 19 bases left between them. This CDR3 is built from 18 residues. Per the germline V gene, CDR1 is LNHNV and CDR2 is YYDKDF (reference sequence). DNA of the CDR3: TGTGCCACCAGCAGCCTGACTGAGTCCGCGCTAAACACCGGGGAGCTGTTTTTT. It specifies CATSSLTESALNTGELFF.

There are a few counts of this clonotype. The chain has TRBV6-6 and TRBJ1-2; 7 positions match TRBD1. V lost 6 bases, J lost 4 bases, and 8 bases stayed unmatched. The germline gives CDR1 MNHNY, CDR2 SVGAGI (reference sequence). The length of the CDR3 is 14 residues. The CDR3 sequence is CASSPSTGAYGYTF. The CDR3 region has the DNA TGTGCCAGCAGCCCTTCAACAGGGGCCTATGGCTACACCTTC.

This clonotype has ten or more counts. The rearrangement joins TRBV4-1 to TRBJ1-5; 9 bases are a match to TRBD1. Germline CDR1 MGHRA, CDR2 YSYEKL. The V segment lost 5 bases and the J segment 5 bases; nucleotides outside the gene matches: 4. This CDR3 is built from 14 residues. The CDR3 protein is CASSTRDRDQPQHF. CDR3 coding DNA: TGCGCCAGCAGCACACGGGACAGGGATCAGCCCCAGCATTTT.

The rearrangement uses TRBV30 and TRBJ2-7; D unclear. Germline V gene data show CDR1 as GTSNPN and CDR2 as SVGIG (reference sequence). V shed 0 bases and J shed 3 bases, with 9 bases lying between them. CDR3 size: 13 residues. CDR3 nucleotides: TGTGCCTGGAGTGTTGGAAGGAGCTACGAGCAGTACTTC. This translates into CAWSVGRSYEQYF.